What follows is one T cell receptor (beta chain) and its context. This specimen comes from a study of STAT5B mutations in CD4+ large granular lymphocyte leukemia. TCRdb's copy holds only in-frame clones and misses some; the assay was immunoSEQ multiplex PCR. The data contain about 31,000 clones, 70% to 90% of them singletons. Trimming left V 5 bases short and J 3 bases short, with 13 bases between. The CDR3 totals 14 residues. The V gene's germline CDR1 is MDHEN and CDR2 SYDVKM. This clonotype originated in a human donor in good health. The genes are TRBV28 and TRBJ1-1; no definite D call. What was sequenced was CD4+ T cells from blood buffy coats. CDR3 residues: CASSLQTVYTEAFF. The CDR3 nucleotides read TGTGCCAGCAGTCTCCAAACAGTTTACACTGAAGCTTTCTTT.